This T cell receptor (beta chain) was retrieved from a study of blood T cell repertoires in COVID-19. The repertoire was sequenced with immunoSEQ multiplex PCR; TCRdb's copy has only in-frame clones and lacks some. The sample holds more than 150,000 clones, 81% seen once. The CDR3 is made up of 13 amino acids. V trimming: 5 bases; J trimming: 4 bases; junction bases outside the gene matches: 4. Germline V CDR1 and CDR2: SGHDN, FVKESK. The sample consisted of peripheral blood. This chain links TRBV14 with TRBJ1-1, with TRBD1 matching over 7 bases. The sequence came from an elderly woman with COVID-19, enrolled during active disease. DNA for the CDR3: TGTGCCAGCAGCGCCGGGACAGCCACTGAAGCTTTCTTT. Translated, it gives CASSAGTATEAFF.